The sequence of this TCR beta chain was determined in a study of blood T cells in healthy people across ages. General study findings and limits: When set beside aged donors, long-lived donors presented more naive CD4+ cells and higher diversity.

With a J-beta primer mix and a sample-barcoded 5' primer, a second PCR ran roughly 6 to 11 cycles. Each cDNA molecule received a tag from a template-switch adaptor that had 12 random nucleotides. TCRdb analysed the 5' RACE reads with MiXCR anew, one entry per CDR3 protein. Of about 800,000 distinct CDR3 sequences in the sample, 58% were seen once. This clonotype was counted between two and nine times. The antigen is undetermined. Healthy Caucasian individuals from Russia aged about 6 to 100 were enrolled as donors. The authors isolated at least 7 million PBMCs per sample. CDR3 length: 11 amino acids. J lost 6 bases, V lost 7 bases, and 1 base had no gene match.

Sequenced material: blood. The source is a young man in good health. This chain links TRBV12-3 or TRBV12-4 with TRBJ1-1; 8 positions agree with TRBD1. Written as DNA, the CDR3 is TGTGCCAGCAAGACAGGGGCTGAAGCTTTCTTT. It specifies CASKTGAEAFF.